This T cell receptor (beta chain) came from a study of T cell clonotyping in hematopoietic cell transplantation (dated by TCRdb to the early 2020s). About the study as a whole: The study collected more than 120 blood samples from approximately 32 consecutive transplant recipients and their related donors. Recruitment of patients ran from late 2015 to early 2017, and follow-up continued until late 2020 or until death. Broad study findings and their caveats: Broader posttransplant TCR repertoire diversity was predicted by donor and pretransplant recipient Inverse Simpson Index values. Only a small fraction of recipient repertoires overlapped donor repertoires, with over 97% appearing de novo at the given depth. After transplant, TCR diversity in recipients dropped, and pathologically expanded clonotypes climbed progressively between day 30 and day 180. The sample size was limited, and CD4 and CD8 repertoire contributions could not be separated because cells were not sorted.

In the case of this clone: Which antigen it targets is not known. The input lacks base qualities; no much larger clone sits a single base away.

Related transplant donors provided blood samples for TCR beta sequencing. Using Nuclei Lysis Solution, genomic DNA was extracted from unfractionated peripheral blood mononuclear cells that were either fresh or cryopreserved. The immunoSEQ assay, a bias-controlled multiplex PCR using V- and J-specific primers, was used to amplify TCR beta CDR3 regions from genomic DNA. A second PCR step added a proprietary barcode and Illumina adapter sequences to the CDR3 amplicons. An Illumina MiSeq instrument was used for sequencing of the CDR3 libraries. The source study handled its data this way. Export and quality control were handled in immunoSEQ Analyzer 3.0, while downstream analyses relied on R Bioconductor and Immunarch. Only productive rearrangements in the normalized downsampled data set went into calculating the repertoire metrics. Pathologically expanded clonotypes were defined as those larger than 5 templates in the normalized cohort. The Inverse Simpson Index was used to measure repertoire diversity. To capture all clonotypes, CMV-specificity analyses were performed on the non-normalized data set. As stored in TCRdb, this immuneACCESS dataset retains in-frame rearrangements with V and J assigned. A fraction of the clones does not appear; measured against another copy, unresolved V genes explain less than half of the discrepancy, and the remainder lacks a known reason. Clone size and the V and J calls come from that table; the DNA yielded D and trimming. The sample data list roughly 44,000 clones, and about 95% of these were observed just once. 0.75% to 1% of the sample rests with the top ten.

The sequenced material came from peripheral blood mononuclear cells. The source of this sequence is a man aged 25-45 years in good health. Some clones in this sample may be carry-over from other donors' samples.

The bases are TGCGCCAGCAGCTTGGGCACAGGGAGTGAAAACATTCAGTACTTC. It encodes CASSLGTGSENIQYF. The chain uses TRBV5-1 and TRBJ2-4, with TRBD1 tentatively as D gene (6 bases match). Relative to germline, V is 0 bases shorter and J is 5 bases shorter, with 12 bases between their ends. From a lookup of the germline V gene, CDR1 and CDR2 are SGHRS and YFSETQ. The CDR3 runs 15 amino acids, cysteine and phenylalanine included. Here the CDR3 DNA is all that survives: 45 bases in frame from base 1.